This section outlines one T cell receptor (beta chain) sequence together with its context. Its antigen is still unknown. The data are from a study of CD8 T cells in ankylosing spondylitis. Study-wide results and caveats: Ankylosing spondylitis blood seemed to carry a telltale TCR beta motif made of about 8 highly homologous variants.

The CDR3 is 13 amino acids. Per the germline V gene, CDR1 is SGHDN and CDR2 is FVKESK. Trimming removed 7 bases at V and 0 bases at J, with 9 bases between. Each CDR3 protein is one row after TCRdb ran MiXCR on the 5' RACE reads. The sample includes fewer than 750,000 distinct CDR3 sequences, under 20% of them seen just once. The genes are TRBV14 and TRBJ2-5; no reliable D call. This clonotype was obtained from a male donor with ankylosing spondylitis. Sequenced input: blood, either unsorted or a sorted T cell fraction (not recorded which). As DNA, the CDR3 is TGTGCCAGCAACGCTAGAAACCAAGAGACCCAGTACTTC. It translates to CASNARNQETQYF.